The present entry profiles one T cell receptor beta chain with its context. The germline gene is not matched at one end of the junction; a read error may be the cause. This specimen belongs to a study of tumor and adjacent non-tumor tissue in lung cancer. RNA was extracted from bulk tissue without any cell sorting. The normal lung tissue was taken more than 3 cm from the tumor edge. A modified ARM-PCR protocol with three rounds of nested PCR amplified TCRbeta. In TCRdb, the multiplex PCR reads were re-called with MiXCR into one record per CDR3 protein. The data contain some 73,000 distinct CDR3 sequences, 70% to 90% of them singletons. The CDR3 is made up of 20 amino acids. The germline V gene encodes CDR1 SGHDT and CDR2 YYEEEE.

This sequence joins TRBV5-6 and TRBJ1-1; TRBD1 aligns across 10 bases. Sample: distant non-tumor lung tissue. The sequence was collected from a man aged 60 to 69 with non-small cell lung cancer. The CDR3 region is CASNLAYWDRGPWLNTEAFF. The CDR3 nucleotides are TGTGCCAGCAACTTGGCGTACTGGGACAGGGGTCCATGGTTGAACACTGAAGCTTTCTTT.